This is a list of T cell receptor beta chains from one sample in a study of post-analysis software for immune sequencing data. TCRdb reanalysed the PCR reads using MiXCR and keeps one entry per CDR3 protein. In the table there are roughly 410,000 distinct CDR3 sequences, roughly 36% of which are singletons. Material for sequencing was blood. These TCRs come from a girl aged 10 to 17 with multiple sclerosis. CDR3s include the opening cysteine and the closing phenylalanine or tryptophan. A D gene is named only where the DNA matches it firmly. Clone size, where shown, is once, few, many, or a class for clones that have expanded.

v_call	clone_size	d_call	j_call	cdr3_aa	cdr3_nt
TRBV14	.	.	TRBJ2-5	CASSQGYRGWETQYF	TGTGCCAGCAGCCAAGGGTATAGGGGATGGGAGACCCAGTACTTC
TRBV29-1	few	.	TRBJ1-2	CSVDHGREGYTF	TGCAGCGTTGACCACGGCCGGGAGGGCTACACCTTC
TRBV3-1	.	TRBD1	TRBJ2-1	CASSPGTGMQDEQFF	TGTGCCAGCAGCCCCGGGACAGGGATGCAAGATGAGCAGTTCTTC
TRBV6-2/TRBV6-3	.	TRBD2	TRBJ2-7	CTSSYPGLADSSYEQYF	TGTACCAGCAGTTACCCGGGACTAGCGGACAGCTCCTACGAGCAGTACTTC
TRBV6-2/TRBV6-3	few	TRBD1	TRBJ2-1	CASSYWTGRSNEQFF	TGTGCCAGCAGTTACTGGACAGGGAGGAGCAATGAGCAGTTCTTC
TRBV11-2	few	TRBD1	TRBJ2-3	CASTFGGTGGTDTQYF	TGTGCCAGCACCTTCGGCGGGACAGGGGGTACAGATACGCAGTATTTT
TRBV20-1	few	.	TRBJ2-5	CSARGSVQETQYF	TGCAGTGCTAGGGGCTCGGTCCAAGAGACCCAGTACTTC
TRBV9	.	TRBD2	TRBJ2-5	CASSVGKRGGEETQYF	TGTGCCAGCAGCGTAGGCAAGCGGGGGGGGGAAGAGACCCAGTACTTC
TRBV10-3	few	TRBD1	TRBJ2-7	CAISTGQGNYEQYF	TGTGCCATCAGTACGGGACAGGGGAACTACGAGCAGTACTTC
TRBV5-1	few	.	TRBJ2-3	CASSLVPASDTQYF	TGCGCCAGCAGCTTGGTCCCGGCTTCAGATACGCAGTATTTT
TRBV7-8	.	TRBD2	TRBJ2-1	CASSLALRELHYEQFF	TGTGCCAGCAGCTTAGCCTTGCGGGAGCTCCACTATGAGCAGTTCTTC
TRBV6-2/TRBV6-3	.	TRBD2	TRBJ2-5	CTSSYSRLAGGPKETQYF	TGTACCAGCAGTTACTCGAGACTAGCGGGGGGACCTAAAGAGACCCAGTACTTC
TRBV7-2	.	.	TRBJ2-7	CASSPVAGGSVEQYF	TGTGCCAGCAGTCCCGTCGCGGGCGGGTCCGTCGAGCAGTACTTC